Following are 25 T cell receptor beta chains from one sample sequenced in a study of vaccination and CD4 T cells after COVID-19. These receptors have no known antigen. Cultured CD4+ T-cell DNA underwent Oncomine TCR Beta short-read sequencing. TCRdb reanalysed the PCR reads using MiXCR and keeps one entry per CDR3 protein. The data hold tens of thousands of distinct CDR3 sequences, with roughly 67% observed a single time. As for treatment: approximately 10-day PBMC culture with coronavirus spike peptide pools or control peptides (ViraFEST assay). Here the sequenced sample was CD4+ T cells from blood, cultured in vitro, taken after SARS-CoV-2 vaccination. The receptors were gathered from a human donor who received a COVID-19 vaccine.

This chain joins TRBV2 and TRBJ1-5; 8 bases are a match to TRBD1. Germline CDR1 is SNHLY and CDR2 is FYNNEI. This CDR3 comprises 13 residues. Trimming removed 6 bases from V and 5 bases from J; junction bases left unmatched: 3. The CDR3 loop is CASRKDRDQPQHF. In DNA form, the CDR3 reads TGTGCCAGCAGGAAGGACAGGGATCAGCCCCAGCATTTT.

The chain joins TRBV15 to TRBJ1-1; D remains unclear. The CDR3 contains 15 residues. Germline V gives CDR1 LNHNV, CDR2 YYDKDF (reference sequence). V was trimmed by 0 bases and J by 4 bases, leaving 12 bases between them. CDR3 nucleotides: TGTGCCACCAGCAGAGAAGTCCGGGTCCGCACTGAAGCTTTCTTT. Amino acid sequence: CATSREVRVRTEAFF.

CDR3 protein: CATSRAQFQETQYF. CDR3 DNA sequence: TGTGCCACCAGCAGAGCCCAGTTCCAAGAGACCCAGTACTTC. The chain carries TRBV15 and TRBJ2-5; D is unresolved. CDR3 length: 14 amino acids. The V and J ends lost 1 base and 1 base respectively, with 7 bases between them. Germline CDR1 reads LNHNV; CDR2 reads YYDKDF (reference sequence).

This sequence joins TRBV6-1 and TRBJ2-5; a possible D gene is TRBD1 (6 bases). Germline CDR1 and CDR2: MNHNS and SASEGT. The CDR3 is made up of 17 amino acids. The V and J ends lost 7 bases and 2 bases respectively, with 23 bases between them. Here the CDR3 DNA reads TGTGCCAGCACGCCACCAAGACAGGCCACGAGGCAAGAGACCCAGTACTTC. Translating gives CASTPPRQATRQETQYF.

The chain recombines TRBV20-1 with TRBJ1-2, with 10 nucleotides matching TRBD1. Germline CDR1 DFQATT, CDR2 SNEGSKA (reference sequence). V shed 3 bases and J 1 base; nucleotides not matched to a gene: 5. CDR3 length: 15 amino acids. In nucleotides, the CDR3 is TGCAGTGCTAGGGGCGGGACAGGGGTTAACTATGGCTACACCTTC. Protein: CSARGGTGVNYGYTF.

J is TRBJ2-7 and V is TRBV7-2; the match to TRBD1 covers 7 bases. Germline lookup yields CDR1 SGHTA and CDR2 FQGNSA. This CDR3 is built from 14 residues. V gave up 5 bases and J gave up 0 bases; unmatched junction bases: 4. The DNA for the CDR3 is TGTGCCAGCAGCCCCAGACAGGGCTCCTACGAGCAGTACTTC. It translates to CASSPRQGSYEQYF.

This chain connects TRBV27 to TRBJ1-2; TRBD1 matches 11 bases. This CDR3 comprises 18 residues. Germline V gene lookup returns CDR1 MNHEY and CDR2 SMNVEV (reference sequence). J lost 6 bases, V lost 4 bases, and 16 bases had no gene match. CDR3 in DNA: TGTGCCAGCAGTTCACCCGGACAGGGGGCCTCCCCTTTGGATGGCTACACCTTC. The encoded protein is CASSSPGQGASPLDGYTF.

This clonotype was detected only a few times. The chain uses TRBV7-2 and TRBJ2-3; no clear D. Germline V gives CDR1 SGHTA, CDR2 FQGNSA. CDR3 length: 11 amino acids. With 3 bases removed from V and 6 bases from J, the gap between germline ends came to 4 bases. The CDR3 is CASSFRDTQYF. CDR3 bases: TGTGCCAGCAGCTTTCGGGATACGCAGTATTTT.

The chain is built from TRBV7-3 and TRBJ1-1, with unresolved D. V shed 2 bases and J shed 2 bases, with 6 bases lying between them. Germline V lookup: CDR1 SGHTA, CDR2 FQGTGA. CDR3 length equals 13 residues. DNA of the CDR3: TGTGCCAGCAGCTTAGGACGCAACACTGAAGCTTTCTTT. Its translation: CASSLGRNTEAFF.

The chain couples TRBV19 to TRBJ2-6, with a tentative D call TRBD1 (6 bases). Germline lookup yields CDR1 LNHDA and CDR2 SQIVND (reference sequence). The germline V and J ends were trimmed by 7 bases and 1 base, with 20 bases remaining between them. The CDR3 is made up of 18 amino acids. The CDR3: CASMEYGQDRSGANVLTF. The CDR3 nucleotides are TGTGCCAGTATGGAATACGGCCAGGACAGATCTGGGGCCAACGTCCTGACTTTC.

This clonotype was recorded a few times. The chain is built from TRBV6-5 and TRBJ1-5, with D perhaps TRBD1 (6 bases). This CDR3 region has 16 residues. V was clipped by 0 bases and J by 6 bases, with 15 bases between them. CDR1 MNHEY and CDR2 SVGAGI come from the germline V gene. The CDR3: CASSYSPPGGGQPQHF. The CDR3 nucleotides read TGTGCCAGCAGTTACTCGCCCCCGGGAGGGGGTCAGCCCCAGCATTTT.

The V gene is TRBV11-2, the J gene TRBJ1-2; the match to TRBD1 covers 7 bases. Germline values: CDR1 SGHAT, CDR2 FQNNGV. The CDR3 consists of 16 residues. V lost 0 bases to trimming and J lost 2 bases; unmatched junction nucleotides: 6. The CDR3 loop is CASSLDLNRGNYGYTF. DNA of the CDR3: TGTGCCAGCAGCTTAGATCTAAACAGGGGCAACTATGGCTACACCTTC.

This sequence joins TRBV7-3 and TRBJ2-5, with unresolved D. The V end was cut by 7 bases, the J end by 2 bases, with 14 bases between. The germline CDR1 and CDR2 sequences are SGHTA and FQGTGA. This CDR3 is built from 14 residues. CDR3 in DNA: TGTGCCAGCATGAGACCGACGATACAAGAGACCCAGTACTTC. It encodes CASMRPTIQETQYF.

This clonotype was seen only a few times. This chain joins TRBV7-8 and TRBJ2-1; 11 bases fit TRBD2. The CDR3 extends over 15 amino acids. CDR1 is SGHVS, CDR2 FQNEAQ, per germline. The ends lost 6 bases at V and 8 bases at J; junction bases unmatched: 9. The CDR3 is CASSWSSGGADEQFF. CDR3 coding DNA: TGTGCCAGCAGTTGGAGTAGCGGGGGGGCCGATGAGCAGTTCTTC.

This clonotype was picked up one time. The chain is built from TRBV19 and TRBJ1-5; 9 nucleotides match TRBD1. Trimming at V came to 7 bases and at J to 6 bases, leaving 7 bases not matched to a gene. The CDR3 is made up of 14 amino acids. Germline values: CDR1 LNHDA, CDR2 SQIVND (reference sequence). CDR3: CASTTGTGSQPQHF. CDR3 nucleotide sequence: TGTGCCAGTACCACCGGGACAGGGTCTCAGCCCCAGCATTTT.

Written as DNA, the CDR3 is TGTGCCAGCAGCTTCCCCGGGACAGACCTCGTTTTCTATAATTCACCCCTCCACTTT. Encoded protein: CASSFPGTDLVFYNSPLHF. The chain links TRBV11-3 to TRBJ1-6; 7 bases match TRBD1. The V and J ends lost 3 bases and 3 bases, in that order; junction bases with no gene match: 14. The germline CDR1 and CDR2 sequences are SGHNT and YENEEA. The CDR3 runs 19 residues.

The chain uses TRBV6-1 and TRBJ1-6; no reliable D call. The V gene's germline CDR1 is MNHNS and CDR2 SASEGT. V was shortened by 6 bases and J by 0 bases, with 6 bases between the two germline ends. The CDR3 totals 14 residues. CDR3 loop: CASRGSSYNSPLHF. The CDR3 coding sequence is TGTGCCAGCAGGGGGAGCTCCTATAATTCACCCCTCCACTTT.

The chain uses TRBV18 and TRBJ2-7; D is ambiguous. CDR1 and CDR2 (germline): KGHSH, LQKENI. V shed 3 bases and J shed 3 bases, with 9 bases lying between them. The CDR3 is 13 residues long. CDR3: CASSPDNRYEQYF. CDR3 in DNA: TGTGCCAGCTCACCTGACAACCGCTACGAGCAGTACTTC.

The J gene is TRBJ1-2, the V gene TRBV19; tentatively, D is TRBD1 (5 bases). Between the trimmed V and J ends, which lost 10 bases and 8 bases, there was a span of 23 bases. The CDR3 is 14 amino acids. CDR1 is LNHDA, CDR2 SQIVND, per germline (reference sequence). The CDR3 loop is CATTGSTEWSGYTF. The CDR3 DNA follows: TGTGCCACAACGGGGTCGACAGAATGGTCCGGCTACACCTTC.

The rearrangement uses TRBV12-3 or TRBV12-4 and TRBJ1-2, with D unresolved. The CDR3 spans 12 residues. V was clipped by 6 bases and J by 4 bases, with 9 bases between them. This CDR3 is CASSLARYGYTF. The CDR3 DNA reads as TGTGCCAGCAGCTTGGCCCGCTATGGCTACACCTTC.

The chain couples TRBV6-1 to TRBJ1-5, with 9 positions matching TRBD1. The length of the CDR3 is 16 residues. CDR1 is MNHNS, CDR2 SASEGT, per germline. V shed 5 bases, J shed 6 bases, and the junction held 11 bases outside the gene matches. The CDR3 here is CASSPRTGEDGQPQHF. Here the CDR3 DNA reads TGTGCCAGCAGTCCCCGGACAGGGGAGGACGGTCAGCCCCAGCATTTT.

The chain joins TRBV5-5 to TRBJ1-5, with D maybe TRBD1 (5 bases). This CDR3 has 15 amino acids. Germline lookup yields CDR1 SGHKS and CDR2 YYEKEE (reference sequence). The V gene lost 4 bases and the J gene lost 1 base, with 12 bases spanning the gap. CDR3 coding DNA: TGTGCCAGCAGCCCGACGGGGGAAAGCAATCAGCCCCAGCATTTT. It specifies CASSPTGESNQPQHF.

This clonotype was seen more than once but under ten times. The chain links TRBV30 to TRBJ1-3; D is unresolved. Trimming cost V 4 bases and J 0 bases, with 7 bases left between them. This CDR3 is 13 amino acids long. CDR1 is GTSNPN, CDR2 SVGIG, per germline (reference sequence). CDR3 region: CAWIPSSGNTIYF. The CDR3, as DNA: TGTGCCTGGATACCGAGCTCTGGAAACACCATATATTTT.

V gene TRBV19 combines with J gene TRBJ1-2; D gene unclear. The CDR3 contains 13 residues. Trimming took 7 bases from V and 2 from J, leaving 11 bases between them. The germline V gene encodes CDR1 LNHDA and CDR2 SQIVND (reference sequence). In nucleotides, the CDR3 is TGTGCCAGTACCAAGACTGAGAACTATGGCTACACCTTC. Amino acid sequence: CASTKTENYGYTF.

This clonotype was observed a few times. The chain combines TRBV24-1 with TRBJ1-2, with 10 bases lining up with TRBD1. V lost 6 bases to trimming and J lost 3 bases; unmatched junction nucleotides: 9. Germline-derived CDR1 and CDR2 are KGHDR and SFDVKD. This CDR3 is 16 amino acids long. CDR3 DNA sequence: TGTGCCACCAGTTCGACCCCTGGGACAGGGGACTATGGCTACACCTTC. This translates into CATSSTPGTGDYGYTF.